Listed below are T cell receptor beta chains from one sample, sequenced in a study of blood T cell repertoires in COVID-19. Libraries were prepared by immunoSEQ multiplex PCR; TCRdb keeps only in-frame clonotypes and omits some of them. In the table there are approximately 300,000 clones, around nine tenths of which are singletons. Sequences were obtained from peripheral blood. The receptor set was obtained from a woman in her fifties or sixties with active or convalescent COVID-19. Both conserved end residues are part of each CDR3. Each record gives: clone size, J gene, D gene, V gene, CDR3 protein, CDR3 DNA. The D gene is left open where the match is weak. Part of the rows lack a size; the others show once, few, many or a class for expanded clones.

>-|TRBJ2-3|-|TRBV14
CASSPGGTDTQYF
TGTGCCAGCAGCCCCGGGGGAACAGATACGCAGTATTTT
>-|TRBJ2-1|-|TRBV11-3
CASSTSDSSSYNEQFF
TGTGCCAGCAGCACCTCTGACTCGAGCTCCTACAATGAGCAGTTCTTC
>-|TRBJ2-1|TRBD2|TRBV11-2
CASSPRITSGTYNEQFF
TGTGCCAGCAGCCCACGGATAACTAGCGGGACTTACAATGAGCAGTTCTTC
>-|TRBJ1-2|-|TRBV29-1
CSVTTNYGYTF
TGCAGCGTAACAACCAACTATGGCTACACCTTC
>-|TRBJ1-2|TRBD1|TRBV18
CASSPLGTGGDYGYTF
TGTGCCAGCTCACCACTAGGGACAGGTGGGGACTATGGCTACACCTTC
>once|TRBJ2-1|-|TRBV29-1
CSVRAGPSYNEQFF
TGCAGCGTAAGAGCGGGCCCCTCCTACAATGAGCAGTTCTTC
>-|TRBJ1-2|TRBD1|TRBV13
CASRTGSSWPGDGYTF
TGTGCCAGCAGGACAGGGTCCTCCTGGCCCGGGGATGGCTACACCTTC
>-|TRBJ2-1|-|TRBV6-6
CASSNRFSSYNEQFF
TGTGCCAGCAGTAATCGTTTCAGCTCCTACAATGAGCAGTTCTTC
>-|TRBJ2-3|-|TRBV13
CASSFKREVPDTQYF
TGTGCCAGCAGCTTTAAACGGGAAGTCCCAGATACGCAGTATTTT
>-|TRBJ1-4|-|TRBV28
CASSPTGGFEKLFF
TGTGCCAGCTCCCCAACGGGGGGCTTTGAAAAACTGTTTTTT
>-|TRBJ2-2|TRBD1|TRBV18
CASSPPGQGNTGELFF
TGTGCCAGCTCACCTCCTGGACAGGGCAACACCGGGGAGCTGTTTTTT
>-|TRBJ2-7|-|TRBV11-1
CASSPGDTYEQYF
TGTGCCAGCAGCCCAGGGGATACCTACGAGCAGTACTTC
>-|TRBJ2-7|-|TRBV7-3
CASSLGPVQGGYEQYF
TGTGCCAGCAGCTTGGGACCCGTCCAGGGGGGTTACGAGCAGTACTTC
>-|TRBJ1-3|TRBD1|TRBV4-3
CASSPHLPGTGGSGNTIYF
TGCGCCAGCAGCCCCCATCTACCCGGGACAGGGGGATCTGGAAACACCATATATTTT
>-|TRBJ1-2|TRBD1|TRBV19
CASRNRGRGYGYTF
TGTGCCAGTAGGAACAGGGGGCGCGGCTATGGCTACACCTTC
>-|TRBJ1-1|-|TRBV19
CASKGVSVNTEAFF
TGTGCCAGTAAGGGAGTGTCGGTGAACACTGAAGCTTTCTTT
>once|TRBJ2-1|TRBD2|TRBV3-1/TRBV3-2
CASSVGLAANNEQFF
TGTGCCAGCAGCGTGGGACTAGCGGCCAACAATGAGCAGTTCTTC
>-|TRBJ1-1|TRBD1|TRBV6-6
CASSHITGQGQGIPFF
TGTGCCAGCAGCCACATTACAGGACAGGGACAGGGCATCCCTTTCTTT
>once|TRBJ2-1|TRBD1|TRBV7-2
CASSPGQSYNEQFF
TGTGCCAGCAGCCCGGGACAGTCCTACAATGAGCAGTTCTTC
>-|TRBJ1-5|-|TRBV4-1
CASSRPGSNQPQHF
TGCGCCAGCAGCCGCCCGGGAAGCAATCAGCCCCAGCATTTT